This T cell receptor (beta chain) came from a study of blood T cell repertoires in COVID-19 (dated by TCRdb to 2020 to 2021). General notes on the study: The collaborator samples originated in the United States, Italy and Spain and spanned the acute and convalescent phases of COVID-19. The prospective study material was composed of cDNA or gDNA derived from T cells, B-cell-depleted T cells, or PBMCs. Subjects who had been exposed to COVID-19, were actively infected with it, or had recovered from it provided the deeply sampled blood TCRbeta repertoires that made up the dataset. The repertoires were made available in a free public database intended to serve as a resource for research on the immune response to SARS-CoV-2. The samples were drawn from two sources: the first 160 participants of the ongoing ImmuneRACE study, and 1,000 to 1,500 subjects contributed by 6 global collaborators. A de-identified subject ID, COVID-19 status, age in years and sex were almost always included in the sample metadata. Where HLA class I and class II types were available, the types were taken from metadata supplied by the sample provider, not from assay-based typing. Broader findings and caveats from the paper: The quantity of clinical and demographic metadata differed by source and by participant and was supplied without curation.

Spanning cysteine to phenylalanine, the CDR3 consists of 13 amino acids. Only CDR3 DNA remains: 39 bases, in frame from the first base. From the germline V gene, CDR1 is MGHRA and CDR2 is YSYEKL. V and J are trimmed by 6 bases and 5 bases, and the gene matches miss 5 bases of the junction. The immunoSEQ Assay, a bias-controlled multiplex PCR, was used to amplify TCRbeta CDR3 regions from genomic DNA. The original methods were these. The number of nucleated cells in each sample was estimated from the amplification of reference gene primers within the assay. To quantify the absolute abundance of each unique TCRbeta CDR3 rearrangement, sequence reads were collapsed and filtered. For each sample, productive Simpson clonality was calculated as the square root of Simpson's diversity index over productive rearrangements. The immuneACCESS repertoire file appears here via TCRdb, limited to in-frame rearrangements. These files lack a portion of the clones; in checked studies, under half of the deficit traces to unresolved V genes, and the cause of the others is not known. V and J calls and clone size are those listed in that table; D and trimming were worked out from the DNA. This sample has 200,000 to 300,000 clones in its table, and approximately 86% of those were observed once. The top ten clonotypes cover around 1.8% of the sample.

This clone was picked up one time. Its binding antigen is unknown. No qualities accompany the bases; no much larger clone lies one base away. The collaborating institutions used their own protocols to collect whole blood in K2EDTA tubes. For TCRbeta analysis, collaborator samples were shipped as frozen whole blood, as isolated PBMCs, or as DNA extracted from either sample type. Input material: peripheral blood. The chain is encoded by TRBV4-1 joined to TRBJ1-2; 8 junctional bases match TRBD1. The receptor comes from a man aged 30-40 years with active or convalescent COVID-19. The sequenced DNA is TGCGCCAGCAGTGGACAGGGTATTTATGGCTACACCTTC. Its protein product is CASSGQGIYGYTF.